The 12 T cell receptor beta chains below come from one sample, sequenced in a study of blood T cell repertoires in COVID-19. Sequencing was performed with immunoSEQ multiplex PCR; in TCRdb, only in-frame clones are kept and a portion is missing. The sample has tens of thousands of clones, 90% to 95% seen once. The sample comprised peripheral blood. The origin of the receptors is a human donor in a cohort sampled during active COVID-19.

For the CDR3, the DNA is TGTGCCAGCAGCGCCGGGGGGCCCACCAGGCGAGGCTACACCTTC. Residues: CASSAGGPTRRGYTF. The chain has TRBV2 and TRBJ1-2, with D maybe TRBD1 (6 bases). This CDR3 region has 15 residues. Germline-derived CDR1 and CDR2 are SNHLY and FYNNEI. V lost 6 bases and J lost 8, with 22 bases in between.

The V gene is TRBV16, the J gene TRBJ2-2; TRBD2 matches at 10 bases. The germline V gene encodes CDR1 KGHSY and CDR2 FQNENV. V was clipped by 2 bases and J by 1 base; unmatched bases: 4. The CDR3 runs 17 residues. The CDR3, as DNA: TGTGCCAGCAGCCAACTAGCGGGAGCCCTGAACACCGGGGAGCTGTTTTTT. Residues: CASSQLAGALNTGELFF.

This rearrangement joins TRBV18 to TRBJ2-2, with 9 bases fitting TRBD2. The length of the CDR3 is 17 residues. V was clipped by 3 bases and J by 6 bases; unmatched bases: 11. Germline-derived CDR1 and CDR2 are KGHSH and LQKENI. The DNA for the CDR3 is TGTGCCAGCTCACCCGCGACTAGCGGATTTTTGGCCGGGGAGCTGTTTTTT. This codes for CASSPATSGFLAGELFF. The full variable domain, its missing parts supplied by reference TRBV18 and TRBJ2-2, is NAGVMQNPRHLVRRRGQEARLRCSPMKGHSHVYWYRQLPEEGLKFMVYLQKENIIDESGMPKERFSAEFPKEGPSILRIQQVVRGDSAAYFCASSPATSGFLAGELFFGEGSRLTVL.

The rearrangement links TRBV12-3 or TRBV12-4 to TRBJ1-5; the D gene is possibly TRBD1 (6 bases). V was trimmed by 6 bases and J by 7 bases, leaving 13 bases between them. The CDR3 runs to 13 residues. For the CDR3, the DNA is TGTGCCAGCAGGTCACAGGGCGGGCAGCCCCAGCATTTT. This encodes CASRSQGGQPQHF.

The CDR3 is CATSLRDRLDNEQFF. The CDR3 DNA reads as TGTGCCACCAGCCTCCGGGACAGACTCGACAATGAGCAGTTCTTC. The chain carries TRBV15 and TRBJ2-1; TRBD1 aligns across 7 bases. This CDR3 is 15 amino acids long. The germline CDR1 and CDR2 sequences are LNHNV and YYDKDF (reference sequence). V shed 5 bases and J 5 bases; nucleotides not matched to a gene: 9. Looking up the rest from reference TRBV15 and TRBJ2-1 gives the full variable domain: DAMVIQNPRYQVTQFGKPVTLSCSQTLNHNVMYWYQQKSSQAPKLLFHYYDKDFNNEADTPDNFQSRRPNTSFCFLDIRSPGLGDTAMYLCATSLRDRLDNEQFFGPGTRLTVL.

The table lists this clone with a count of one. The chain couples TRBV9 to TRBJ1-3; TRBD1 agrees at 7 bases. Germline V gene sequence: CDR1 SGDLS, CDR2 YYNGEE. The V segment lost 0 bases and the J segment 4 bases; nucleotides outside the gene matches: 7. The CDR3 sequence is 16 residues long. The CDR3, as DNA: TGTGCCAGCAGCGTAGGCGGGACAGCGTCAGGAAACACCATATATTTT. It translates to CASSVGGTASGNTIYF. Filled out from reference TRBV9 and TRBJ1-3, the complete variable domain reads DSGVTQTPKHLITATGQRVTLRCSPRSGDLSVYWYQQSLDQGLQFLIQYYNGEERAKGNILERFSAQQFPDLHSELNLSSLELGDSALYFCASSVGGTASGNTIYFGEGSWLTVV.

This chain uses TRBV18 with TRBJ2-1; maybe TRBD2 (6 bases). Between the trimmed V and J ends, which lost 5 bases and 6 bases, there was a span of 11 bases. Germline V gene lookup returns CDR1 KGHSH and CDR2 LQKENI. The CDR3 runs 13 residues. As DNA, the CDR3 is TGTGCCAGCTCATTAAACGGGGGCAATGAGCAGTTCTTC. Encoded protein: CASSLNGGNEQFF. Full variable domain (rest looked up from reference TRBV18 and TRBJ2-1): NAGVMQNPRHLVRRRGQEARLRCSPMKGHSHVYWYRQLPEEGLKFMVYLQKENIIDESGMPKERFSAEFPKEGPSILRIQQVVRGDSAAYFCASSLNGGNEQFFGPGTRLTVL.

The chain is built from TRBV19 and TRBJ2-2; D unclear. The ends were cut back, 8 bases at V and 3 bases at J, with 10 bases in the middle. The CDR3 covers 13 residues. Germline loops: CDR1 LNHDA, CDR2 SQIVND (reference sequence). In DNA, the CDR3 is TGTGCCAGTGATAAATTAGACACCGGGGAGCTGTTTTTT. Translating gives CASDKLDTGELFF.

The CDR3 is CASKGGGDYGYTF. Written as DNA, the CDR3 is TGTGCCAGCAAGGGCGGAGGGGACTATGGCTACACCTTC. The chain links TRBV28 to TRBJ1-2, with a possible D match to TRBD1 (5 bases). Trimming took 7 bases from V and 3 from J, leaving 12 bases between them. Germline V gene data show CDR1 as MDHEN and CDR2 as SYDVKM. This CDR3 contains 13 residues.

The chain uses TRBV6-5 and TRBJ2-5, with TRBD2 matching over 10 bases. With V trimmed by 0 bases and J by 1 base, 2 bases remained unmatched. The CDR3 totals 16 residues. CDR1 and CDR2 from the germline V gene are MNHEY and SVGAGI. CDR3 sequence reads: CASSYSRTSGQETQYF. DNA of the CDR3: TGTGCCAGCAGTTACTCGAGGACTAGCGGCCAAGAGACCCAGTACTTC.

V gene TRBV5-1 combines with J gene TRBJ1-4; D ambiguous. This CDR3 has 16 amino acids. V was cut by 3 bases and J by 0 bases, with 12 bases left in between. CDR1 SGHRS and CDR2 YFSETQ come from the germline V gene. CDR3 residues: CASSSGGTATNEKLFF. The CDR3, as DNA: TGCGCCAGCAGCTCTGGCGGAACTGCAACTAATGAAAAACTGTTTTTT.

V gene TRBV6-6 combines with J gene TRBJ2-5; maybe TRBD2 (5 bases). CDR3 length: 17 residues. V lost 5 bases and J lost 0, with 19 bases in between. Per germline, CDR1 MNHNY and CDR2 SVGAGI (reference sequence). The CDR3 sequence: CASSRLLVPGNQETQYF. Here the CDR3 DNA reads TGTGCCAGCAGTCGACTTCTGGTGCCCGGGAACCAAGAGACCCAGTACTTC.